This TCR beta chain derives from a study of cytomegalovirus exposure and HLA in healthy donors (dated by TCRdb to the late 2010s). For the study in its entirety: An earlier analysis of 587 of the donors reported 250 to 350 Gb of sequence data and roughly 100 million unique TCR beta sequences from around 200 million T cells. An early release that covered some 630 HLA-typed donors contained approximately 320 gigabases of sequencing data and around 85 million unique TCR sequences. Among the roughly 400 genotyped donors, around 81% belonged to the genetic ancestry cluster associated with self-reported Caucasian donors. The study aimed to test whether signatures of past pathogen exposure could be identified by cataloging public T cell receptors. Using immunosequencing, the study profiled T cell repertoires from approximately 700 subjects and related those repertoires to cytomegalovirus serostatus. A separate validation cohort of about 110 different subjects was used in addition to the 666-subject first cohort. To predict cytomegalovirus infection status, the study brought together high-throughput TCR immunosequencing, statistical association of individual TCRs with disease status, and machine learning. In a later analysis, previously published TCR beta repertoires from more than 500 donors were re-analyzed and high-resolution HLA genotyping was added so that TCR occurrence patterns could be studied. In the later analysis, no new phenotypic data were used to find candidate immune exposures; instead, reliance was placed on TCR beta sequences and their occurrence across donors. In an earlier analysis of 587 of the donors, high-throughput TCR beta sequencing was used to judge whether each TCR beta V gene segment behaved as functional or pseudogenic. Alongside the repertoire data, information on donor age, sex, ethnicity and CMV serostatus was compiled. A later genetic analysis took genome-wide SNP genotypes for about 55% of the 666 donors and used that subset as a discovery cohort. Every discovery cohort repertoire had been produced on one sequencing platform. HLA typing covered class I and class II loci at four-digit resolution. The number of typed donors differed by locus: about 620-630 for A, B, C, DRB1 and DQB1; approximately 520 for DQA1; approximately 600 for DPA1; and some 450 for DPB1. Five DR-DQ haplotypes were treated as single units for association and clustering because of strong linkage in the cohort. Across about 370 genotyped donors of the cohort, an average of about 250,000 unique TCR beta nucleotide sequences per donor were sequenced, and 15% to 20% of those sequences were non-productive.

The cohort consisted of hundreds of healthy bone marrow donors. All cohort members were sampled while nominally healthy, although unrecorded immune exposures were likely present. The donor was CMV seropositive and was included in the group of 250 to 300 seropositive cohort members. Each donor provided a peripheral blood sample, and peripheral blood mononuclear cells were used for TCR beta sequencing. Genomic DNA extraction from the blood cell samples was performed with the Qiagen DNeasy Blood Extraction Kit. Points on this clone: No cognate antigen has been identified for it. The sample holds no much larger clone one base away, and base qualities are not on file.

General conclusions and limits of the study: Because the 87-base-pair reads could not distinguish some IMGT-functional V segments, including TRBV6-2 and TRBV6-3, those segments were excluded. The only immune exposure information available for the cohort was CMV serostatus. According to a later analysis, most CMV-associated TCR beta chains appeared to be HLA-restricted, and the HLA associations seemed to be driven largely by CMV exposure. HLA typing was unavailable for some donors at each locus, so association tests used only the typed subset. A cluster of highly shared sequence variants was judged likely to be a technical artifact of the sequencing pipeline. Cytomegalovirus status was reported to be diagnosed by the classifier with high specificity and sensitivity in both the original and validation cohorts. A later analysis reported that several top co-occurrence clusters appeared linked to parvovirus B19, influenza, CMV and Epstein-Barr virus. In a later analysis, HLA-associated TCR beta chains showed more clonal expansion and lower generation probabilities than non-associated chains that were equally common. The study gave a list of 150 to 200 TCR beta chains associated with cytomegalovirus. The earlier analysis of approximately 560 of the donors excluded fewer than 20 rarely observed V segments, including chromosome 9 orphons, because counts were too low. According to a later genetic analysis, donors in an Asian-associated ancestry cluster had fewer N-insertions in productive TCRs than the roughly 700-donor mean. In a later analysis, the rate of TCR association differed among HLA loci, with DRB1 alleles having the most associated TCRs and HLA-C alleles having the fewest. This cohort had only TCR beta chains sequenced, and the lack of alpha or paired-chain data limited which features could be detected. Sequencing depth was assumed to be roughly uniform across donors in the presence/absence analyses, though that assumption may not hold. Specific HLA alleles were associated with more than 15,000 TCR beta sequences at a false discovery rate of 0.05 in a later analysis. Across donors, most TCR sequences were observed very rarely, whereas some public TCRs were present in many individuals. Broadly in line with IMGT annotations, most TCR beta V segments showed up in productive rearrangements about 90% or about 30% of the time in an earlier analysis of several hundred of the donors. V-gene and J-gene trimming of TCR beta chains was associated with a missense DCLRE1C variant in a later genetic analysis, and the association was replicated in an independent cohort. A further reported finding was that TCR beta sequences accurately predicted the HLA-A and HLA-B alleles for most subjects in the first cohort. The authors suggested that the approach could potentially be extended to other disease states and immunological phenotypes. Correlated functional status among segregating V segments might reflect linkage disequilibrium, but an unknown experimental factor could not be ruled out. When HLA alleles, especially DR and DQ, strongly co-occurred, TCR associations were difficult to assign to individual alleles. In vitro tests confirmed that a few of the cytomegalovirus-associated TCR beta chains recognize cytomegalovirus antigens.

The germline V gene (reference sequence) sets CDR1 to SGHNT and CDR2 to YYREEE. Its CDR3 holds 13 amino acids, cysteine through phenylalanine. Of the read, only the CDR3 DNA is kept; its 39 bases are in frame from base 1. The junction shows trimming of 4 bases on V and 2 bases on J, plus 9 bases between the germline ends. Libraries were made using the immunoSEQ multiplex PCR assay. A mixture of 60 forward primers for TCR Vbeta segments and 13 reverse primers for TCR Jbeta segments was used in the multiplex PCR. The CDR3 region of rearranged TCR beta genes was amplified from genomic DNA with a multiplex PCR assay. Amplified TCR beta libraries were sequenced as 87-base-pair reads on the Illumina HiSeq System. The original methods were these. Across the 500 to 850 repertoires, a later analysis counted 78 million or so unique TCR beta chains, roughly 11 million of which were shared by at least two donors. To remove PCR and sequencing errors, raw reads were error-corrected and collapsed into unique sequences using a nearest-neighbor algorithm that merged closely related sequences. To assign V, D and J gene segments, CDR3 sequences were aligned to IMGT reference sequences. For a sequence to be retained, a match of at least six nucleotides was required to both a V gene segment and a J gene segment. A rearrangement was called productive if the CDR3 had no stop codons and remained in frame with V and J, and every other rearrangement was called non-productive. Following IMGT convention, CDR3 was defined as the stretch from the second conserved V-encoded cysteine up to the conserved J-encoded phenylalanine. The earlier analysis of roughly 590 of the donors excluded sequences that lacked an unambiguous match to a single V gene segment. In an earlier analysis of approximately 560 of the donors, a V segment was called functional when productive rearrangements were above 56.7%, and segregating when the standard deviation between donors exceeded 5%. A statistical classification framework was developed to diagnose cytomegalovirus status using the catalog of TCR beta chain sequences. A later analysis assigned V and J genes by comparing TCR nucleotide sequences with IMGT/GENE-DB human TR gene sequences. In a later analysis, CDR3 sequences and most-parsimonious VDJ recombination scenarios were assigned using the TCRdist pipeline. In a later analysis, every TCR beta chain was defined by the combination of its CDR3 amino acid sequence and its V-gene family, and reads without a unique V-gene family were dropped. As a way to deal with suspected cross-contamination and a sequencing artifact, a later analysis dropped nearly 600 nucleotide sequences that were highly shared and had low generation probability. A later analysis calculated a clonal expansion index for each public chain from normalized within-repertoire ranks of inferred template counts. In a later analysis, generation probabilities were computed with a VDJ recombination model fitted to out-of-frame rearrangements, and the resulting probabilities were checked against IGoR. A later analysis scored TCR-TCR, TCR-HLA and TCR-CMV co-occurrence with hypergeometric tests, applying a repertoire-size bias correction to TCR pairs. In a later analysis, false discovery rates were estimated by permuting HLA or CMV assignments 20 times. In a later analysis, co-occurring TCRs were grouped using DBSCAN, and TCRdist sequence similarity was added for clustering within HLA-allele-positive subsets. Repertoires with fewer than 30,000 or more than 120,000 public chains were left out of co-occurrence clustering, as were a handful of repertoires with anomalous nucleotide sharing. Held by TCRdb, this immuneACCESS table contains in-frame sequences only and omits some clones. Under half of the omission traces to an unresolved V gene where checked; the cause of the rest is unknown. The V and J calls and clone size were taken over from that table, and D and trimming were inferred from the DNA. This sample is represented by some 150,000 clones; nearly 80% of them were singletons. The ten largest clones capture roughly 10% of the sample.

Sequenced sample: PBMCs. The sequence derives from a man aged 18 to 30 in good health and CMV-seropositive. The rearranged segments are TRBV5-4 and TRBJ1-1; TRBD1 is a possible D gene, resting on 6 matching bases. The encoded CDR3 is CASSVDRNTEAFF. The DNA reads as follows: TGTGCCAGCAGCGTGGACAGAAACACTGAAGCTTTCTTT. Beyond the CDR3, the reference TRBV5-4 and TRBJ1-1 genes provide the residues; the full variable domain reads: ETGVTQSPTHLIKTRGQQVTLRCSSQSGHNTVSWYQQALGQGPQFIFQYYREEENGRGNFPPRFSGLQFPNYSSELNVNALELDDSALYLCASSVDRNTEAFFGQGTRLTVV.